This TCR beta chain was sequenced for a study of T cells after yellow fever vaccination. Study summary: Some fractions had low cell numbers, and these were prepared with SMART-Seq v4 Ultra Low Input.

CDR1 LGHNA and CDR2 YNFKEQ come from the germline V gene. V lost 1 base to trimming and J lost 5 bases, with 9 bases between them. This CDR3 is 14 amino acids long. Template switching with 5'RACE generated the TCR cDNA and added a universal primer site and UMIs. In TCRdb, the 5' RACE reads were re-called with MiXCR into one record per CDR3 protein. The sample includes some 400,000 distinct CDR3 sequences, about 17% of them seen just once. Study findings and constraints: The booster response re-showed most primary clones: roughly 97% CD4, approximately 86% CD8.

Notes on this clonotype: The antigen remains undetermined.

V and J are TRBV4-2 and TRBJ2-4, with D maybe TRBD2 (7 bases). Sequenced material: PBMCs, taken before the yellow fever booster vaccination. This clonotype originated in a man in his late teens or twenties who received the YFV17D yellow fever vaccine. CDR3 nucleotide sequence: TGTGCCAGCAGCCAAGGGGGGGGCGAAAACATTCAGTACTTC. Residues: CASSQGGGENIQYF.